This T cell receptor beta chain appears in the sequencing data of a study of T-cell memory formation after mild COVID-19. As for the study in general: Most TCR clusters belonged to a single donor.

With regard to this clonotype: Its cognate antigen is unknown.

The study's findings and limits: Contracting clones from day 15 to 85 had balanced CD4/CD8; later expanders favoured CD4+. Largely, contracting CD4+ clones fell within CM and EM, and contracting CD8+ clones within EMRA.

5'RACE primed at constant segments yielded TCR alpha and TCR beta cDNA libraries bearing sample barcodes and UMIs. TCRdb reanalysed the 5' RACE reads using MiXCR and keeps one entry per CDR3 protein. The sample has roughly 600,000 distinct CDR3 sequences, roughly 17% seen once. The TCR originated in an adult woman who had mild COVID-19 (a few samples of this study predate the infection). Cell type and time point are not known. The sequencing sample was made of PBMCs or a T cell subset sorted from them (not recorded which).

The CDR3 nucleotides read TGTGCCACCAGTGATATTCAGGGGGGGCTGGATCAGCCCCAGCATTTT. As protein: CATSDIQGGLDQPQHF. The gene calls are TRBV24-1 and TRBJ1-5; 7 positions agree with TRBD1. Trimming removed 3 bases from V and 5 bases from J; junction bases left unmatched: 9. The CDR3 is made up of 16 amino acids. CDR1 and CDR2 from the germline V gene are KGHDR and SFDVKD.